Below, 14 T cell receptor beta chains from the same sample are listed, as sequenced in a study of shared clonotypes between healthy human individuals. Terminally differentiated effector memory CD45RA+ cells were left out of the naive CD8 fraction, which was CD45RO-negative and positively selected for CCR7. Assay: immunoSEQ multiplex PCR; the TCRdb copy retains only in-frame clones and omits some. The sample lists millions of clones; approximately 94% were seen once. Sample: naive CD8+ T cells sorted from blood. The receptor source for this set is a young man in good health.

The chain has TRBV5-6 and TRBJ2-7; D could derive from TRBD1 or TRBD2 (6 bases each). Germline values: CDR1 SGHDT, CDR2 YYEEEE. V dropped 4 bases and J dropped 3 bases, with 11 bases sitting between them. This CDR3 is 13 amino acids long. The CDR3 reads CASSGGGFYEQYF. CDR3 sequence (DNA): TGTGCCAGCAGCGGAGGGGGTTTCTACGAGCAGTACTTC.

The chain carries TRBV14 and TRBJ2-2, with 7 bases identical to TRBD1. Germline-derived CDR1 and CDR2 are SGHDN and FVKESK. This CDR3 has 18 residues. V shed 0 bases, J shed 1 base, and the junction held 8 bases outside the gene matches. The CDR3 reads CASSQDPGQVLNTGELFF. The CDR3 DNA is TGTGCCAGCAGCCAAGATCCCGGACAGGTTTTGAACACCGGGGAGCTGTTTTTT. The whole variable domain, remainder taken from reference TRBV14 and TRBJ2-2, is EAGVTQFPSHSVIEKGQTVTLRCDPISGHDNLYWYRRVMGKEIKFLLHFVKESKQDESGMPNNRFLAERTGGTYSTLKVQPAELEDSGVYFCASSQDPGQVLNTGELFFGEGSRLTVL.

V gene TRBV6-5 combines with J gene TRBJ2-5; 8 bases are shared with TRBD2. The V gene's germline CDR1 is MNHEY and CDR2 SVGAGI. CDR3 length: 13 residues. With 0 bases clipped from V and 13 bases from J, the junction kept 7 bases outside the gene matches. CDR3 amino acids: CASSYSVSGIAYF. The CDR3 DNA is TGTGCCAGCAGTTACTCTGTTAGCGGGATAGCGTACTTC.

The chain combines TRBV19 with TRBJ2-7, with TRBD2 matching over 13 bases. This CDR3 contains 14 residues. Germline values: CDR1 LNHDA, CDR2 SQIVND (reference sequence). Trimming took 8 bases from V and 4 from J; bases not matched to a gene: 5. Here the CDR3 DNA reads TGTGCCAGTGCACTAGCGGGAGGGGAATACGAGCAGTACTTC. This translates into CASALAGGEYEQYF.

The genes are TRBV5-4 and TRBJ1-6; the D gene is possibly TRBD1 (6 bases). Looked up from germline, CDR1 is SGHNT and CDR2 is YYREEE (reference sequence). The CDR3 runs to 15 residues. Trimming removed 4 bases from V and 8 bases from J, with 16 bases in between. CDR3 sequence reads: CASSPTGGQDSPLHF. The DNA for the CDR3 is TGTGCCAGCAGCCCCACTGGGGGGCAGGATTCACCCCTCCACTTT.

The CDR3 sequence: CASSPAGWETQYF. The CDR3 bases are TGTGCCAGCAGCCCCGCGGGGTGGGAGACCCAGTACTTC. The gene calls are TRBV7-3 and TRBJ2-5, with D maybe TRBD2 (6 bases). Germline assignment: CDR1 SGHTA and CDR2 FQGTGA. CDR3 length: 13 amino acids. The V and J ends lost 5 bases and 5 bases respectively, with 12 bases between them.

The DNA for the CDR3 is TGCGCCAGCAGCACAAAGGGGGGGCCGGGACAGAACTATGGCTACACCTTC. Residues: CASSTKGGPGQNYGYTF. The chain combines TRBV4-1 with TRBJ1-2, with 7 bases matching TRBD1. V was clipped by 5 bases and J by 2 bases; unmatched bases: 14. This CDR3 contains 17 residues. Germline CDR1 is MGHRA and CDR2 is YSYEKL.

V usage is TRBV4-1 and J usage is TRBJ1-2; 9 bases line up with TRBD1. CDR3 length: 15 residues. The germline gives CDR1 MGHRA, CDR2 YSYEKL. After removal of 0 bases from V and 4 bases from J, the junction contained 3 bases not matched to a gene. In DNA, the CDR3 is TGCGCCAGCAGCCAAGAAACGGGACAGGGCTATGGCTACACCTTC. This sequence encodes CASSQETGQGYGYTF.

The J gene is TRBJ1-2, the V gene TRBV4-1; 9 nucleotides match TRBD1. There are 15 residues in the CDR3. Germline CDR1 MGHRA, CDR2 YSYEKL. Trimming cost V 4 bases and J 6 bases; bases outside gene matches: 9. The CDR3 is CASSPESGTGNGYTF. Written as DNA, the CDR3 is TGCGCCAGCAGCCCCGAGTCCGGGACAGGGAATGGCTACACCTTC.

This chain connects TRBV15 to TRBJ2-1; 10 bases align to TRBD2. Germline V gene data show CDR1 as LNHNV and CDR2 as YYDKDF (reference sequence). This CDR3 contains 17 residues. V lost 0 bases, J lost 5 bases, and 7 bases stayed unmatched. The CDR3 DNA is TGTGCCACCAGCAGAGATCCCGGGACTAGCGAAGACAATGAGCAGTTCTTC. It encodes CATSRDPGTSEDNEQFF.

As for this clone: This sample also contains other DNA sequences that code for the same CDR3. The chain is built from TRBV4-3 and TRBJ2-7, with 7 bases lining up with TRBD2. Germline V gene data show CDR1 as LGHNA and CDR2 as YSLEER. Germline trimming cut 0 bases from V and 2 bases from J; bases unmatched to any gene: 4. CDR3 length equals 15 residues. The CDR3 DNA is TGCGCCAGCAGCCAAGATCGGGGACTACCCTACGAGCAGTACTTC. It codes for CASSQDRGLPYEQYF.

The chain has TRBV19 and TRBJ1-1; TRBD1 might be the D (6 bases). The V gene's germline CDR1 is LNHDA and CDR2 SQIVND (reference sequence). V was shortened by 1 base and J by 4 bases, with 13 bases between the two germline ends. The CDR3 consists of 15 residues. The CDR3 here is CASSIGGRGVTEAFF. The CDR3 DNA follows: TGTGCCAGTAGTATAGGTGGCAGGGGTGTCACTGAAGCTTTCTTT.

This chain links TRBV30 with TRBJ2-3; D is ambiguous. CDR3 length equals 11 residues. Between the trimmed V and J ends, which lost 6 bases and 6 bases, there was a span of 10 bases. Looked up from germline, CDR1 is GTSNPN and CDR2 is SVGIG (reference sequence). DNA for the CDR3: TGTGCCTGTCAAGTACGGGATACGCAGTATTTT. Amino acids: CACQVRDTQYF. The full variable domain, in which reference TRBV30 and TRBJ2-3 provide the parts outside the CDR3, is SQTIHQWPATLVQPVGSPLSLECTVEGTSNPNLYWYRQAAGRGLQLLFYSVGIGQISSEVPQNLSASRPQDRQFILSSKKLLLSDSGFYLCACQVRDTQYFGPGTRLTVL.

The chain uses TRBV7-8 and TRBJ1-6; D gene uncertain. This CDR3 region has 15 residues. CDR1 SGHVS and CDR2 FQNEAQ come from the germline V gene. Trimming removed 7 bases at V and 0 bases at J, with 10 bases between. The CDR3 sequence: CASIPGSSYNSPLHF. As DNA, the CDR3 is TGTGCCAGCATACCGGGGAGCTCCTATAATTCACCCCTCCACTTT.